The 11 T cell receptor beta chains below come from one sample, sequenced in a study of CD8 T cells in ankylosing spondylitis. Study-wide points: Ankylosing spondylitis blood appeared to carry a characteristic TCR beta motif of seven to nine highly homologous variants.

For these receptors, no antigen is known. Each CDR3 protein is one row after TCRdb ran MiXCR on the 5' RACE reads. The repertoire consists of fewer than 450,000 distinct CDR3 sequences, with 17% occurring once and the leading ten covering 1%. Sequencing was carried out using blood, either unsorted or a sorted T cell fraction (not recorded which). Source of these receptors: a male donor with ankylosing spondylitis.

The V call is TRBV20-1, the J call TRBJ1-6; maybe TRBD1 (6 bases). The CDR3 covers 13 residues. Germline V gives CDR1 DFQATT, CDR2 SNEGSKA (reference sequence). Trimming shortened V by 1 base and J by 7 bases, and 8 bases separated the two germline ends. Written as DNA, the CDR3 is TGCAGTGCTAGAGCGGACAGAAATTCACCCCTCCACTTT. It encodes CSARADRNSPLHF.

The chain is built from TRBV5-1 and TRBJ1-2; D may be TRBD1 (6 bases). Looked up from germline, CDR1 is SGHRS and CDR2 is YFSETQ. The V end was cut by 4 bases, the J end by 4 bases, with 14 bases between. The CDR3 extends over 14 amino acids. The CDR3 region is CASSARDNPYGYTF. DNA of the CDR3: TGCGCCAGCAGCGCCCGGGACAACCCCTATGGCTACACCTTC.

This clonotype was observed a few times. The chain is built from TRBV7-8 and TRBJ2-3; 9 bases map to TRBD1. CDR1 SGHVS and CDR2 FQNEAQ come from the germline V gene. This CDR3 is built from 16 residues. V shed 5 bases, J shed 4 bases, and the junction held 10 bases outside the gene matches. This CDR3 reads CASSVRGQGWADTQYF. The CDR3 DNA reads as TGTGCCAGCAGCGTACGGGGACAGGGTTGGGCAGATACGCAGTATTTT.

The gene calls are TRBV5-1 and TRBJ1-6, with 8 positions matching TRBD1. J lost 10 bases, V lost 5 bases, and 8 bases had no gene match. Germline CDR1 SGHRS, CDR2 YFSETQ. The CDR3 runs 14 residues. The CDR3: CASSPTGALSPLHF. The CDR3 nucleotides are TGCGCCAGCAGTCCGACAGGGGCATTGTCACCCCTCCACTTT.

The chain links TRBV20-1 to TRBJ2-3, with TRBD2 matching 8 bases. Trimming took 0 bases from V and 4 from J; bases not matched to a gene: 6. This CDR3 has 15 amino acids. Germline-derived CDR1 and CDR2 are DFQATT and SNEGSKA (reference sequence). The CDR3 DNA is TGCAGTGCTAGAGAGCTAGCGGGTATAGCAGATACGCAGTATTTT. This encodes CSARELAGIADTQYF.

In this sample, this clonotype turned up many times. This rearrangement joins TRBV6-1 to TRBJ1-2; possible D gene TRBD1, 6 bases. The CDR3 has 14 amino acids. Trimming stripped 5 bases from V and 7 bases from J, with 17 bases between. The germline gives CDR1 MNHNS, CDR2 SASEGT. The CDR3 here is CASSRTGTQGGYTF. The CDR3 DNA follows: TGTGCCAGCAGTAGAACAGGGACGCAAGGTGGCTACACCTTC.

DNA of the CDR3: TGTGCCAGCAGCTTAGCGCCGGCGGATACGCAGTATTTT. It encodes CASSLAPADTQYF. V usage is TRBV7-9 and J usage is TRBJ2-3, with D uncertain. V was clipped by 0 bases and J by 6 bases, with 7 bases between them. The CDR3 runs to 13 residues. Germline CDR1 reads SEHNR; CDR2 reads FQNEAQ (reference sequence).

The gene calls are TRBV20-1 and TRBJ2-5; a weak D match, TRBD2 (7 bases). The CDR3 length is 14 residues. The V and J ends lost 4 bases and 0 bases respectively, with 12 bases between them. Germline V gives CDR1 DFQATT, CDR2 SNEGSKA (reference sequence). The CDR3: CSATRGAYQETQYF. The CDR3 bases are TGCAGTGCTACTCGGGGGGCGTACCAAGAGACCCAGTACTTC.

This clonotype came up a few times. The chain has TRBV10-3 and TRBJ1-2; TRBD1 matches at 9 bases. The V segment lost 4 bases and the J segment 8 bases; nucleotides outside the gene matches: 11. The germline V gene has CDR1 ENHRY and CDR2 SYGVKD. There are 15 residues in the CDR3. This CDR3 reads CAISVKTGGEEGYTF. The CDR3 DNA is TGTGCCATCAGTGTTAAGACAGGGGGAGAAGAAGGCTACACCTTC.

The chain links TRBV12-3 or TRBV12-4 to TRBJ2-7; D is uncertain. The CDR3 spans 11 residues. Trimming shortened V by 4 bases and J by 5 bases, and 6 bases separated the two germline ends. CDR3: CASSYFDEQYF. The CDR3 DNA sequence: TGTGCCAGCAGTTATTTTGACGAGCAGTACTTC.

This chain connects TRBV7-8 to TRBJ2-5; 8 nucleotides agree with TRBD2. The CDR3 is made up of 15 amino acids. The germline V gene has CDR1 SGHVS and CDR2 FQNEAQ. The ends lost 1 base at V and 5 bases at J; junction bases unmatched: 6. CDR3 DNA sequence: TGTGCCAGCAGCTTAGATAGCGGGAACGGGGAGACCCAGTACTTC. This encodes CASSLDSGNGETQYF.